This is a list of T cell receptor beta chains from one sample in a study of OX40 agonist ivuxolimab in advanced cancers. Sequencing was performed with immunoSEQ multiplex PCR; in TCRdb, only in-frame clones are kept and a portion is missing. The sample lists approximately 71,000 clones; about 82% were seen once. Sample: CD4+ or CD8+ T cells sorted from blood, taken in a trial of the OX40 agonist ivuxolimab. Receptors were obtained from an adult with an advanced solid tumor such as melanoma, head and neck, liver or kidney cancer. CDR3s include the opening cysteine and the closing phenylalanine or tryptophan. A D gene is named only where the DNA matches it firmly. Clone size, where shown, is once, few, many, or a class for clones that have expanded.

j_call	clone_size	d_call	cdr3_length	v_call	cdr3_aa	cdr3_nt
TRBJ2-5	-	TRBD1	13	TRBV2	CASTGTGQETQYF	TGTGCCAGCACCGGGACAGGCCAAGAGACCCAGTACTTC
TRBJ2-7	-	-	17	TRBV5-1	CASSLGPRTFTSYEQYF	TGCGCCAGCAGCTTGGGTCCCCGGACCTTTACCTCCTACGAGCAGTACTTC
TRBJ2-3	-	-	15	TRBV6-5	CASSYSGPSTDTQYF	TGTGCCAGCAGTTACTCGGGTCCTAGCACAGATACGCAGTATTTT
TRBJ1-5	-	-	13	TRBV2	CASQGRSNQPQHF	TGTGCCAGCCAGGGCCGGAGCAATCAGCCCCAGCATTTT
TRBJ1-2	-	-	15	TRBV15	CATSRDRTVNYGYTF	TGTGCCACCAGCAGAGATCGGACCGTTAACTATGGCTACACCTTC
TRBJ2-2	few	TRBD2	14	TRBV6-1	CASRGGVNTGELFF	TGTGCCAGCCGGGGGGGCGTTAACACCGGGGAGCTGTTTTTT
TRBJ1-3	-	-	12	TRBV2	CASSEGGNTIYF	TGTGCCAGCAGTGAAGGTGGAAACACCATATATTTT
TRBJ1-1	-	-	12	TRBV29-1	CSVARQASEAFF	TGCAGCGTCGCCCGACAGGCTTCAGAAGCTTTCTTT
TRBJ2-3	-	-	14	TRBV7-2	CASSLAGGTDTQYF	TGTGCCAGCAGCTTAGCGGGAGGAACAGATACGCAGTATTTT
TRBJ2-7	-	TRBD2	14	TRBV7-2	CASSLATSGLEQYF	TGTGCCAGCAGCTTAGCGACTAGCGGCCTGGAGCAGTACTTC
TRBJ1-3	-	-	15	TRBV18	CASSTGTNSGNTIYF	TGTGCCAGCTCAACAGGGACCAACTCTGGAAACACCATATATTTT
TRBJ1-5	-	TRBD1	13	TRBV7-2	CASSSGTGTPQHF	TGTGCCAGCAGCTCCGGGACAGGGACGCCCCAGCATTTT
TRBJ2-5	-	-	13	TRBV27	CASSLDREETQYF	TGTGCCAGCAGTTTGGACAGAGAGGAGACCCAGTACTTC
TRBJ1-1	-	-	13	TRBV11-2	CASSSLWSGEAFF	TGTGCCAGCAGCTCGCTCTGGAGCGGAGAAGCTTTCTTT
TRBJ2-3	-	-	13	TRBV9	CASSVASTDTQYF	TGTGCCAGCAGCGTAGCTAGCACAGATACGCAGTATTTT
TRBJ2-1	-	-	16	TRBV9	CASSVEWESSYNEQFF	TGTGCCAGCAGCGTAGAGTGGGAGAGCTCCTACAATGAGCAGTTCTTC
TRBJ2-6	-	-	15	TRBV2	CASSDRAPGANVLTF	TGTGCCAGCAGTGATAGGGCCCCTGGGGCCAACGTCCTGACTTTC
TRBJ2-1	-	TRBD2	14	TRBV7-3	CASSLSGSGNEQFF	TGTGCCAGCAGCTTAAGCGGGAGTGGAAATGAGCAGTTCTTC